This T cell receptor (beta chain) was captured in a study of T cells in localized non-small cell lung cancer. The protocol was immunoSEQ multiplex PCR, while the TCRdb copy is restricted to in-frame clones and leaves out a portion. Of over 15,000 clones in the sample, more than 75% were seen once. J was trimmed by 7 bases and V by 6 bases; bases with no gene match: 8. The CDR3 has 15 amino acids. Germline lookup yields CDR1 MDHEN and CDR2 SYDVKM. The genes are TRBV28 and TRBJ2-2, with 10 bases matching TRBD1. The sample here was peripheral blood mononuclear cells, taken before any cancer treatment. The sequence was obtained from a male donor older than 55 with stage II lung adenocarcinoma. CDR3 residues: CASSDDRGRHGELFF. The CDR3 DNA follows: TGTGCCAGCAGCGACGACAGGGGGCGTCACGGGGAGCTGTTTTTT.